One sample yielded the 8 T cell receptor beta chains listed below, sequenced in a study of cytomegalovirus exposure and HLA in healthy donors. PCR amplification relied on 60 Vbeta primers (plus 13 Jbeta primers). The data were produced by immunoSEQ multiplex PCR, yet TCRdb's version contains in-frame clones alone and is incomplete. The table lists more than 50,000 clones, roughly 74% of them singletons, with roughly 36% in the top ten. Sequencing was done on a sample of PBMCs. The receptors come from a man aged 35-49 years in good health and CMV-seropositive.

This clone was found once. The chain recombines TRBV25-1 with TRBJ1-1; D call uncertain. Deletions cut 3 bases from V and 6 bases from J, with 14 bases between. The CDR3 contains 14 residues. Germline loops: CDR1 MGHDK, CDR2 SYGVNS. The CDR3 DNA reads TGTGCCAGCAGTGACTTAGGTGGGAGGGCTGAAGCTTTCTTT. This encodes CASSDLGGRAEAFF.

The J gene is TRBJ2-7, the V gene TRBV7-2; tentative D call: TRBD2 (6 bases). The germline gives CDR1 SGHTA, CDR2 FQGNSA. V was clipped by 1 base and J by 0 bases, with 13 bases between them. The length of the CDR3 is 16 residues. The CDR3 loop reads CASSLVGGTLSYEQYF. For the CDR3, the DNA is TGTGCCAGCAGCTTAGTAGGCGGGACCCTCTCCTACGAGCAGTACTTC.

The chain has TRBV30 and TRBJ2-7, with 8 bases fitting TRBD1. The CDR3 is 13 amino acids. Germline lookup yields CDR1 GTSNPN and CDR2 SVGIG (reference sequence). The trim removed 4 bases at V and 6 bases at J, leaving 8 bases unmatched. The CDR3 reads CAWKAQGAGEQYF. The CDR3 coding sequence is TGTGCCTGGAAGGCCCAGGGGGCGGGCGAGCAGTACTTC.

CDR3 region: CASSYGGTAYGYTF. The CDR3 DNA reads TGTGCCAGCAGTTACGGTGGGACAGCCTATGGCTACACCTTC. The rearrangement joins TRBV6-5 to TRBJ1-2, with 7 bases that match TRBD1. The V gene's germline CDR1 is MNHEY and CDR2 SVGAGI. The CDR3 totals 14 residues. The V segment lost 2 bases and the J segment 4 bases; nucleotides outside the gene matches: 4.

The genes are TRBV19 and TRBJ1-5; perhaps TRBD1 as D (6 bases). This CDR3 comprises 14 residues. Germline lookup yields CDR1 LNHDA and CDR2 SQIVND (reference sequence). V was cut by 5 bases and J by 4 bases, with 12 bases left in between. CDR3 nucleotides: TGTGCCAGTAGTGCCCGGACAGATAATCAGCCCCAGCATTTT. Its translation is CASSARTDNQPQHF.

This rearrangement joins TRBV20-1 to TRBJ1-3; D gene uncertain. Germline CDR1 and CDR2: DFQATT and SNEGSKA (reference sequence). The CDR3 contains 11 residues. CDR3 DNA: TGCACCACCCGGTCTGGAAACACCATATATTTT. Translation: CTTRSGNTIYF.

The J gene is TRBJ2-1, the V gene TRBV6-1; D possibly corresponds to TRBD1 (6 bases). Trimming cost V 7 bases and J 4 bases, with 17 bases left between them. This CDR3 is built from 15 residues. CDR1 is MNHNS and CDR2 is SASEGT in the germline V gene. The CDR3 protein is CASKSFRGAYNEQFF. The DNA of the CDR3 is TGTGCCAGCAAGAGTTTCAGGGGCGCTTACAATGAGCAGTTCTTC.

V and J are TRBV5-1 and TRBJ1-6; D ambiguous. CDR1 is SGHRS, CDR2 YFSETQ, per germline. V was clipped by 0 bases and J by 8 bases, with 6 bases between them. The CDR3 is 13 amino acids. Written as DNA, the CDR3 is TGCGCCAGCAGCTTGGCGGCGGATTCACCCCTCCACTTT. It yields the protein CASSLAADSPLHF.